The T cell receptor beta chain described here comes from a study of T cell repertoires in cytomegalovirus infection. Study results and caveats: It was HLA-C-restricted CMV-specific TCR beta clonotypes that dominated the response ex vivo.

TCRdb fed the reads into MiXCR, producing one record per CDR3 protein. The sample records roughly 760,000 distinct CDR3 sequences, roughly 36% being singletons. At least ten counts were recorded for this clonotype. What it recognizes is unknown. This clonotype was obtained from a human donor in good health (CMV status not recorded). Some clones in this sample may be carry-over from other donors' samples. The specimen sequenced was PBMCs.

The CDR3 sequence: CASSFGQLSSYEQYF. In DNA, the CDR3 is TGTGCCAGCAGCTTTGGACAGTTGAGCTCCTACGAGCAGTACTTC. The chain links TRBV7-2 to TRBJ2-7; D perhaps matches TRBD1 (6 bases). The CDR3 consists of 15 residues. Trimming left V 3 bases short and J 0 bases short, with 12 bases between. The V gene's germline CDR1 is SGHTA and CDR2 FQGNSA. Full variable domain (remainder filled in from reference TRBV7-2 and TRBJ2-7): GAGVSQSPSNKVTEKGKDVELRCDPISGHTALYWYRQSLGQGLEFLIYFQGNSAPDKSGLPSDRFSAERTGGSVSTLTIQRTQQEDSAVYLCASSFGQLSSYEQYFGPGTRLTVT.